The source of this T cell receptor beta chain is a study of blood T cells in healthy people across ages. CDR1 and CDR2 (germline): SGDLS, YYNGEE. CDR3 length: 15 amino acids. The V end was cut by 4 bases, the J end by 4 bases, with 17 bases between. This clonotype has just a few counts. A sample-barcoded 5' primer and a J-beta primer mix were used in a second PCR of roughly 7 to 12 cycles. Using its own MiXCR run on the 5' RACE reads, TCRdb lists one record per CDR3 protein. The sample shows 800,000 to 950,000 distinct CDR3 sequences, roughly 28% of them seen only once. This sample also appeared in a second study, on T cells of mothers and their children.

The sequenced sample was blood. This TCR was recovered from a woman between 40 and 50 years old in good health. The chain employs TRBV9 and TRBJ1-1; D may be TRBD1 (6 bases). DNA of the CDR3: TGTGCCAGCAGCCCACAGGGCAACATAGGCACTGAAGCTTTCTTT. Encoded protein: CASSPQGNIGTEAFF.